This is a list of T cell receptor beta chains from one sample in a study of beta chain features in type 1 diabetes. The assay was immunoSEQ multiplex PCR, and TCRdb's table has in-frame clones only and misses some. The sample yields 350,000 to 450,000 clones, approximately 13% seen once. Input material: naive CD4+ T cells from blood. The origin of the receptors is a man aged 30 to 45 in good health. The CDR3 runs from the conserved cysteine through the conserved F or W. The D gene is left open where the match is weak. Expanded clones are given a class, and other clones once, few, many or no size at all.

CDR3: CASSLAGGLNEQFF; DNA: TGTGCCAGCAGCTTAGCGGGGGGGCTGAATGAGCAGTTCTTC; J: TRBJ2-1; V: TRBV11-3; D: TRBD2; size: .
CDR3: CASSEGTGIYNEQFF; DNA: TGCGCCAGCAGCGAAGGGACAGGGATTTACAATGAGCAGTTCTTC; J: TRBJ2-1; V: TRBV5-1; D: TRBD1; size: .
CDR3: CASSVDPNTEAFF; DNA: TGCGCCAGCAGCGTAGACCCGAACACTGAAGCTTTCTTT; J: TRBJ1-1; V: TRBV5-1; D: .; size: few
CDR3: CATRTSGDAGELFF; DNA: TGTGCCACCCGGACTAGCGGGGATGCCGGGGAGCTGTTTTTT; J: TRBJ2-2; V: TRBV10-3; D: TRBD2; size: few
CDR3: CASSVGTGGKYGYTF; DNA: TGTGCCAGCAGCGTCGGGACAGGGGGCAAGTATGGCTACACCTTC; J: TRBJ1-2; V: TRBV9; D: TRBD1; size: .
CDR3: CALAGVTYNEQFF; DNA: TGTGCCTTGGCGGGAGTTACCTACAATGAGCAGTTCTTC; J: TRBJ2-1; V: TRBV30; D: TRBD2; size: .
CDR3: CASSGNMNTEAFF; DNA: TGTGCCAGCAGCGGAAACATGAACACTGAAGCTTTCTTT; J: TRBJ1-1; V: TRBV7-2; D: .; size: .
CDR3: CSVERGRVDTQYF; DNA: TGCAGCGTTGAAAGGGGGAGGGTAGATACGCAGTATTTT; J: TRBJ2-3; V: TRBV29-1; D: .; size: .
CDR3: CASRADRAPTDTQYF; DNA: TGTGCCAGCAGGGCAGACAGGGCCCCCACAGATACGCAGTATTTT; J: TRBJ2-3; V: TRBV6-6; D: TRBD1; size: few
CDR3: CASSFPGVGSPLHF; DNA: TGTGCCAGCAGTTTTCCAGGGGTAGGCTCACCCCTCCACTTT; J: TRBJ1-6; V: TRBV27; D: .; size: few
CDR3: CASSARDREYNEQFF; DNA: TGTGCCAGCAGCGCCCGGGACAGGGAGTATAATGAGCAGTTCTTC; J: TRBJ2-1; V: TRBV13; D: TRBD1; size: few
CDR3: CASSPVGSGSRNIQYF; DNA: TGCGCCAGCAGCCCAGTAGGTAGCGGGAGTAGGAACATTCAGTACTTC; J: TRBJ2-4; V: TRBV4-1; D: TRBD2; size: .
CDR3: CASSGRVRDRDGNTIYF; DNA: TGTGCCAGCAGCGGAAGAGTACGGGACCGCGATGGAAACACCATATATTTT; J: TRBJ1-3; V: TRBV9; D: .; size: few
CDR3: CASGLGTGEETQYF; DNA: TGTGCTAGTGGTCTCGGGACAGGGGAAGAGACCCAGTACTTC; J: TRBJ2-5; V: TRBV12-5; D: TRBD1; size: .
CDR3: CASSRVGNIQYF; DNA: TGTGCCAGTAGTCGGGTCGGAAACATTCAGTACTTC; J: TRBJ2-4; V: TRBV19; D: .; size: few
CDR3: CASSSWPVDEETQYF; DNA: TGTGCCAGCAGCTCCTGGCCGGTGGATGAAGAGACCCAGTACTTC; J: TRBJ2-5; V: TRBV21-1; D: .; size: few
CDR3: CASSLAGLGSTDTQYF; DNA: TGTGCCAGCAGCTTAGCTGGCCTGGGGAGCACAGATACGCAGTATTTT; J: TRBJ2-3; V: TRBV7-2; D: .; size: .
CDR3: CASSPSTLRGRNIQYF; DNA: TGTGCCAGCAGCCCAAGTACCCTCAGGGGTCGGAACATTCAGTACTTC; J: TRBJ2-4; V: TRBV7-2; D: .; size: few
CDR3: CSVSRKGTEAFF; DNA: TGCAGCGTTAGTAGAAAGGGCACTGAAGCTTTCTTT; J: TRBJ1-1; V: TRBV29-1; D: .; size: few
CDR3: CASRKTGGRQETQYF; DNA: TGTGCCAGCAGAAAGACAGGGGGACGTCAAGAGACCCAGTACTTC; J: TRBJ2-5; V: TRBV28; D: TRBD1; size: few
CDR3: CASSNLEKADGYTF; DNA: TGTGCCAGCTCAAATTTGGAGAAAGCTGATGGCTACACCTTC; J: TRBJ1-2; V: TRBV18; D: .; size: .
CDR3: CASSVGENSGANVLTF; DNA: TGTGCCAGCAGCGTAGGGGAGAACTCTGGGGCCAACGTCCTGACTTTC; J: TRBJ2-6; V: TRBV9; D: .; size: once
CDR3: CASSLLGQGAHEQFF; DNA: TGTGCCAGCAGCTTACTGGGACAGGGTGCTCATGAGCAGTTCTTC; J: TRBJ2-1; V: TRBV7-2; D: TRBD1; size: .
CDR3: CASSPSSSGSYEQYF; DNA: TGTGCCAGCAGCCCCTCGTCCTCAGGGTCCTACGAGCAGTACTTC; J: TRBJ2-7; V: TRBV7-2; D: .; size: few
CDR3: CAWSVRQGSYNEQFF; DNA: TGTGCCTGGAGTGTAAGGCAGGGTTCCTACAATGAGCAGTTCTTC; J: TRBJ2-1; V: TRBV30; D: .; size: few
CDR3: CSVDPRQGPDNEQFF; DNA: TGCAGCGTTGATCCACGCCAGGGTCCTGACAATGAGCAGTTCTTC; J: TRBJ2-1; V: TRBV29-1; D: .; size: .
CDR3: CASSQRAGRGSSPLHF; DNA: TGTGCCAGCAGCCAACGGGCAGGGAGAGGCTCTTCACCCCTCCACTTT; J: TRBJ1-6; V: TRBV14; D: .; size: .
CDR3: CASIGGTEYGYTF; DNA: TGTGCCAGCATTGGCGGGACGGAATATGGCTACACCTTC; J: TRBJ1-2; V: TRBV7-9; D: .; size: .
CDR3: CASSLGTNLAKNIQYF; DNA: TGTGCCAGCAGCTTGGGCACAAATTTAGCCAAAAACATTCAGTACTTC; J: TRBJ2-4; V: TRBV5-5; D: .; size: many
CDR3: CASSRDSTDTQYF; DNA: TGTGCCAGCTCACGAGATTCCACAGATACGCAGTATTTT; J: TRBJ2-3; V: TRBV18; D: .; size: few
CDR3: CAIRTGTGRVGELFF; DNA: TGTGCCATCAGGACCGGGACAGGGCGAGTCGGGGAGCTGTTTTTT; J: TRBJ2-2; V: TRBV10-3; D: TRBD1; size: .
CDR3: CASSFQGSYEQYF; DNA: TGTGCCAGCAGTTTCCAGGGCTCCTACGAGCAGTACTTC; J: TRBJ2-7; V: TRBV27; D: .; size: few
CDR3: CASSSITSDTQYF; DNA: TGCGCCAGCAGCTCTATCACGTCGGATACGCAGTATTTT; J: TRBJ2-3; V: TRBV5-1; D: .; size: few
CDR3: CAYPDGGTDTQYF; DNA: TGTGCTTACCCTGACGGTGGCACAGATACGCAGTATTTT; J: TRBJ2-3; V: TRBV2; D: .; size: .
CDR3: CASSRTGGSTDTQYF; DNA: TGTGCCAGCAGCCGGACAGGGGGCTCGACAGATACGCAGTATTTT; J: TRBJ2-3; V: TRBV7-9; D: TRBD1; size: many
CDR3: CASRTRRGPRETQYF; DNA: TGTGCCAGCAGAACCCGCAGGGGGCCCCGGGAGACCCAGTACTTC; J: TRBJ2-5; V: TRBV7-8; D: TRBD1; size: few
CDR3: CASSDSGGATDTQYF; DNA: TGTGCCAGCAGTGACAGCGGGGGGGCAACAGATACGCAGTATTTT; J: TRBJ2-3; V: TRBV25-1; D: TRBD2; size: few
CDR3: CASSQGLSQETQYF; DNA: TGCGCCAGCAGCCAAGGGTTAAGTCAAGAGACCCAGTACTTC; J: TRBJ2-5; V: TRBV4-1; D: .; size: few
CDR3: CASSLGLVGREQFF; DNA: TGTGCCAGCAGCTTAGGACTAGTGGGGCGGGAGCAGTTCTTC; J: TRBJ2-1; V: TRBV7-8; D: .; size: few
CDR3: CASSPRSQGDSPLHF; DNA: TGCGCCAGCAGCCCCAGGTCGCAGGGAGATTCACCCCTCCACTTT; J: TRBJ1-6; V: TRBV5-1; D: .; size: .
CDR3: CASSPAVPDLRGQYF; DNA: TGTGCCAGCAGCCCAGCCGTGCCAGATCTTCGGGGACAGTACTTC; J: TRBJ2-7; V: TRBV7-8; D: .; size: few